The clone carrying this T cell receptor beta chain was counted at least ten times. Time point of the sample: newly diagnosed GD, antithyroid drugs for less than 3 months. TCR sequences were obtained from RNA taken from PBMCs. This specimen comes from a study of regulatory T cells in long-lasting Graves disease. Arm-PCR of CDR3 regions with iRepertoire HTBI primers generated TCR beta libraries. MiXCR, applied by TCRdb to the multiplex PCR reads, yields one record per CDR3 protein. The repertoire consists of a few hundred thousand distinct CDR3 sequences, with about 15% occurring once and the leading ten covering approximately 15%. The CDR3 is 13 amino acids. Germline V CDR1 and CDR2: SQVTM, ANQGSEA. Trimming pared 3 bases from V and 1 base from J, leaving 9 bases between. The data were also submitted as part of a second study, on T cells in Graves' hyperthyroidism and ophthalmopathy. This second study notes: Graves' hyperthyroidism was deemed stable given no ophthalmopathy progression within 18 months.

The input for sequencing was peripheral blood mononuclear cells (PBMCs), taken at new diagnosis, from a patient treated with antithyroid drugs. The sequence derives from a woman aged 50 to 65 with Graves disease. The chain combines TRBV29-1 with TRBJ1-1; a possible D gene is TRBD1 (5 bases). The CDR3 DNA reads TGCAGCGTTGAGGGGGTCGGGAACACTGAAGCTTTCTTT. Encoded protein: CSVEGVGNTEAFF.